The 23 T cell receptor beta chains below were found in one sample sequenced in a study of response to subunit inactivated influenza vaccine. One entry per CDR3 protein, called by TCRdb with MiXCR from the RT-PCR reads. This sample has some 800,000 distinct CDR3 sequences; 21% occur once, and the top ten carry roughly 10%. Material: PBMCs from blood, obtained roughly 5 days after vaccination. Source of these receptors: a man aged 45-65 years who received an inactivated influenza vaccine.

This clonotype was detected only once. This could be a read error, since a much larger clone is one nucleotide away. The chain combines TRBV2 with TRBJ2-7; D possibly matches TRBD1 or TRBD2 (6 bases each). Germline CDR1 and CDR2: SNHLY and FYNNEI. CDR3 size: 13 residues. As DNA, the CDR3 is TGTGCCAGCAGTAGCCTCGGGGGCTACGAGCAGTGCTTC. It encodes CASSSLGGYEQCF.

This clonotype was observed a few times. The chain uses TRBV20-1 and TRBJ2-1; 9 bases are a match to TRBD2. V lost 1 base to trimming and J lost 7 bases; unmatched junction nucleotides: 11. There are 16 residues in the CDR3. Germline CDR1 is DFQATT and CDR2 is SNEGSKA (reference sequence). This chain's CDR3 is CSARGWGQREVNEQFF. The CDR3 nucleotides read TGCAGTGCTAGAGGTTGGGGACAGCGGGAGGTTAATGAGCAGTTCTTC.

This clonotype has more than one count but fewer than ten. This chain joins TRBV7-6 and TRBJ2-3; TRBD2 agrees at 7 bases. Germline loops: CDR1 SGHVS, CDR2 FNYEAQ. V shed 2 bases and J 4 bases; nucleotides not matched to a gene: 9. The CDR3 is made up of 16 amino acids. CDR3 sequence: CASSLSAGLEADTQYF. The CDR3, as DNA: TGTGCCAGCAGCTTATCAGCGGGATTGGAAGCAGATACGCAGTATTTT.

The chain carries TRBV3-1 and TRBJ2-1; possible D gene TRBD1, 6 bases. V was clipped by 0 bases and J by 2 bases, with 14 bases between them. The CDR3 has 17 residues. Germline CDR1 reads LGHDT; CDR2 reads YNNKEL (reference sequence). CDR3 in amino acids: CASSQDTRDNAYNEQFF. The CDR3 nucleotides read TGTGCCAGCAGCCAAGATACCCGGGACAACGCCTACAATGAGCAGTTCTTC.

Ten or more counts support this clonotype. The CDR3: CASSLHSQETQYF. The CDR3 nucleotides are TGTGCCAGCAGCTTGCACAGTCAAGAGACCCAGTACTTC. The J gene is TRBJ2-5, the V gene TRBV5-5; no definite D call. The CDR3 has 13 residues. V shed 1 base and J shed 2 bases, with 6 bases lying between them. Germline V gene sequence: CDR1 SGHKS, CDR2 YYEKEE (reference sequence).

This clonotype was recorded a few times. J is TRBJ2-1 and V is TRBV4-2, with D possibly being TRBD1 or TRBD2 (5 bases each). The ends were cut back, 1 base at V and 10 bases at J, with 14 bases in the middle. In germline, CDR1 is LGHNA, CDR2 YNFKEQ. The CDR3 totals 14 residues. CDR3 sequence: CASSQGIREQEQFF. The CDR3 coding sequence is TGTGCCAGCAGCCAAGGCATCAGGGAGCAAGAGCAGTTCTTC.

The chain combines TRBV30 with TRBJ1-1; D uncertain. V dropped 5 bases and J dropped 0 bases, with 7 bases sitting between them. The CDR3 loop spans 12 amino acids. CDR1 is GTSNPN, CDR2 SVGIG, per germline (reference sequence). The DNA of the CDR3 is TGTGCCTGGGATAGGCTGAACACTGAAGCTTTCTTT. This codes for CAWDRLNTEAFF.

The chain combines TRBV6-2 or TRBV6-3 with TRBJ2-7, with D perhaps TRBD2 (6 bases). The CDR3 extends over 15 amino acids. CDR1 and CDR2 (germline): MNHEY, SVGEGT. V shed 4 bases and J shed 1 base, with 14 bases lying between them. Here the CDR3 DNA reads TGTGCCAGCAGTTTCTCGCGGGAAGGATCCTACGAGCAGTACTTC. Its translation: CASSFSREGSYEQYF.

This clonotype was seen only a few times. This chain uses TRBV12-3 or TRBV12-4 with TRBJ2-1; TRBD1 matches at 10 bases. V lost 2 bases to trimming and J lost 4 bases; unmatched junction nucleotides: 2. This CDR3 has 15 residues. CDR3 coding DNA: TGTGCCAGCAGTTTATTGGGACAGGGGTACAATGAGCAGTTCTTC. Amino acids: CASSLLGQGYNEQFF.

This clonotype has more than one count but fewer than ten. The chain combines TRBV3-1 with TRBJ2-1, with 10 bases identical to TRBD2. This CDR3 spans 14 amino acids. Germline trimming cut 2 bases from V and 5 bases from J; bases unmatched to any gene: 0. CDR1 LGHDT and CDR2 YNNKEL come from the germline V gene (reference sequence). CDR3 in amino acids: CASSQLAGDNEQFF. The CDR3 nucleotides read TGTGCCAGCAGCCAACTAGCGGGAGACAATGAGCAGTTCTTC.

The table lists this clonotype with a few counts. This chain links TRBV29-1 with TRBJ2-5, with D uncertain. CDR1 is SQVTM and CDR2 is ANQGSEA in the germline V gene. CDR3 size: 13 residues. V was pared by 2 bases and J by 0 bases, with 7 bases between. The CDR3 sequence is CSVEQWYQETQYF. The CDR3 DNA follows: TGCAGCGTTGAACAGTGGTACCAAGAGACCCAGTACTTC.

In its sample, this clonotype was seen a few times. The J gene is TRBJ2-1, the V gene TRBV10-3, with TRBD2 matching over 12 bases. The CDR3 runs to 16 residues. Germline V lookup: CDR1 ENHRY, CDR2 SYGVKD. V trimming: 3 bases; J trimming: 7 bases; junction bases outside the gene matches: 7. CDR3 region: CAISDPTSGSWNEQFF. CDR3 DNA: TGTGCCATCAGTGATCCGACTAGCGGGAGCTGGAATGAGCAGTTCTTC.

The V gene is TRBV6-2 or TRBV6-3, the J gene TRBJ2-7; D not resolved. V lost 10 bases to trimming and J lost 4 bases, with 8 bases between them. Germline lookup yields CDR1 MNHEY and CDR2 SVGEGT. This CDR3 contains 10 residues. CDR3 sequence (DNA): TGTGCCACCCGGTCATACGAGCAGTACTTC. Its translation is CATRSYEQYF.

This clonotype turned up a few times. The rearrangement uses TRBV9 and TRBJ2-7, with D possibly TRBD1 on 6 matching bases. This CDR3 spans 18 amino acids. CDR1 and CDR2 (germline): SGDLS, YYNGEE. V dropped 0 bases and J dropped 1 base, with 20 bases sitting between them. CDR3 protein: CASSVGVGRGQMSYEQYF. CDR3 nucleotides: TGTGCCAGCAGCGTAGGTGTTGGTCGGGGACAAATGTCCTACGAGCAGTACTTC. Together with reference TRBV9 and TRBJ2-7, the CDR3 gives the full variable domain: DSGVTQTPKHLITATGQRVTLRCSPRSGDLSVYWYQQSLDQGLQFLIQYYNGEERAKGNILERFSAQQFPDLHSELNLSSLELGDSALYFCASSVGVGRGQMSYEQYFGPGTRLTVT.

This clonotype has just a few counts. The rearrangement links TRBV28 to TRBJ2-5; 9 bases are a match to TRBD1. CDR1 and CDR2 (germline): MDHEN, SYDVKM. This CDR3 is built from 15 residues. V lost 6 bases to trimming and J lost 3 bases; unmatched junction nucleotides: 8. Here the CDR3 reads CASRFIRDREETQYF. CDR3 sequence (DNA): TGTGCCAGCAGGTTTATAAGGGACAGGGAAGAGACCCAGTACTTC.

The chain uses TRBV5-1 and TRBJ2-5, with 8 bases that match TRBD1. CDR1 is SGHRS, CDR2 YFSETQ, per germline. The junction had 13 bases not matched to a gene; V was cut back by 7 bases and J by 5 bases. This CDR3 contains 15 residues. The DNA for the CDR3 is TGCGCCAGCGTAGGCGGATCAGGGGGCTATGAGACCCAGTACTTC. Its translation: CASVGGSGGYETQYF.

There are a few counts of this clonotype. The chain joins TRBV7-9 to TRBJ2-5, with D perhaps matching TRBD1 (5 bases). CDR3 length: 14 residues. Trimming removed 8 bases at V and 3 bases at J, with 16 bases between. CDR1 is SEHNR and CDR2 is FQNEAQ in the germline V gene (reference sequence). The CDR3 reads CASRNMPGKETQYF. The CDR3 DNA follows: TGTGCCAGCCGAAACATGCCAGGGAAAGAGACCCAGTACTTC.

The chain links TRBV20-1 to TRBJ2-2; perhaps TRBD2 as D (5 bases). V lost 3 bases to trimming and J lost 0 bases, with 5 bases between them. The CDR3 runs to 13 residues. Per the germline V gene, CDR1 is DFQATT and CDR2 is SNEGSKA (reference sequence). As DNA, the CDR3 is TGCAGTGCTAGCGGGGCGAACACCGGGGAGCTGTTTTTT. Amino acids: CSASGANTGELFF.

The V and J genes are TRBV6-2 or TRBV6-3 and TRBJ1-2; no firm D call. Germline CDR1 is MNHEY and CDR2 is SVGEGT. V was trimmed by 2 bases and J by 2 bases, leaving 6 bases between them. This CDR3 spans 13 amino acids. For the CDR3, the DNA is TGTGCCAGCAGTTACAGGACCAACTATGGCTACACCTTC. Residues: CASSYRTNYGYTF.

This clonotype was counted a few times. The CDR3 loop reads CASSPNRGGGYTF. The CDR3 DNA follows: TGTGCCAGCAGCCCCAACAGGGGAGGGGGCTACACCTTC. The chain recombines TRBV12-3 or TRBV12-4 with TRBJ1-2, with 7 bases lining up with TRBD1. V dropped 6 bases and J dropped 8; count of bases not matched to a gene: 9. This CDR3 contains 13 residues.

This sequence joins TRBV20-1 and TRBJ1-6; maybe TRBD1 (6 bases). Between the trimmed V and J ends, which lost 5 bases and 3 bases, there was a span of 11 bases. The CDR3 is made up of 14 amino acids. Germline V lookup: CDR1 DFQATT, CDR2 SNEGSKA (reference sequence). The CDR3 sequence is CSARGGDYNSPLHF. The DNA for the CDR3 is TGCAGTGCTCGAGGGGGGGACTATAATTCACCCCTCCACTTT.

In this sample, this clonotype turned up a few times. The V call is TRBV12-3 or TRBV12-4, the J call TRBJ2-3; perhaps TRBD1 as D (5 bases). Trimming pared 6 bases from V and 7 bases from J, leaving 8 bases between. This CDR3 spans 11 amino acids. For the CDR3, the DNA is TGTGCCAGCAGCGTGGGGCATACGCAGTATTTT. Translating gives CASSVGHTQYF.

The chain uses TRBV18 and TRBJ2-2; unclear D gene. CDR3 length equals 13 residues. Deletions cut 3 bases from V and 6 bases from J, with 8 bases between. From germline, CDR1 is KGHSH and CDR2 LQKENI. The CDR3 nucleotides read TGTGCCAGCTCACCGACGCGTTCCGGGGAGCTGTTTTTT. Encoded protein: CASSPTRSGELFF.